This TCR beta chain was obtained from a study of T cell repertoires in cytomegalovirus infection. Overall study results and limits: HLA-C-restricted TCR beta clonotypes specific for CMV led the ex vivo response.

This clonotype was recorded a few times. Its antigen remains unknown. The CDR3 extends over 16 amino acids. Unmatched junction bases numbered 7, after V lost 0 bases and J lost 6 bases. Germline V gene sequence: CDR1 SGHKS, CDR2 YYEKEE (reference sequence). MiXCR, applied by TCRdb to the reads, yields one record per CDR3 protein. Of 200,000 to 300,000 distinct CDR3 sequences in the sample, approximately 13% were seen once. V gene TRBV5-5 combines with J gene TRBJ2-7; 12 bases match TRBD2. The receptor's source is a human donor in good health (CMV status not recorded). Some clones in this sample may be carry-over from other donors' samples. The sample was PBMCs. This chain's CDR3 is CASSLVSLAGGIEQYF. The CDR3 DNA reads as TGTGCCAGCAGCTTGGTGTCGCTAGCGGGAGGGATCGAGCAGTACTTC.